The 25 T cell receptor beta chains below all came from one sample that was sequenced in a study of blood T cells in healthy people across ages. The authors ran a second PCR of roughly 6 to 12 cycles using a sample-barcoded 5' primer and a J-beta primer mix. Using its own MiXCR run on the 5' RACE reads, TCRdb lists one record per CDR3 protein. The profile shows around 2 million distinct CDR3 sequences, around 42% of them singletons. The sequencing sample was made of blood. The receptors here all came from a human donor in good health.

This chain uses TRBV4-3 with TRBJ2-3; a weak D match, TRBD2 (6 bases). Between the trimmed V and J ends, which lost 2 bases and 2 bases, there was a span of 17 bases. The CDR3 runs 17 residues. Germline-derived CDR1 and CDR2 are LGHNA and YSLEER. CDR3 sequence (DNA): TGCGCCAGCAGCCAAAGGCCACATGGGGGGACCACAGATACGCAGTATTTT. The encoded protein is CASSQRPHGGTTDTQYF.

Only a few counts were recorded for this clonotype. V and J are TRBV5-1 and TRBJ1-1; D ambiguous. The CDR3 extends over 13 amino acids. In germline, CDR1 is SGHRS, CDR2 YFSETQ. V was cut by 6 bases and J by 1 base, with 10 bases left in between. The CDR3 loop reads CASTRSGNTEAFF. CDR3 in DNA: TGCGCCAGCACAAGGTCCGGGAACACTGAAGCTTTCTTT.

This clonotype was observed a handful of times. V and J are TRBV5-6 and TRBJ2-1; TRBD2 matches at 11 bases. Trimming took 0 bases from V and 2 from J; bases not matched to a gene: 4. The CDR3 length is 17 residues. The V gene's germline CDR1 is SGHDT and CDR2 YYEEEE. For the CDR3, the DNA is TGTGCCAGCAGCTTGGGGCCGGGACTAGCGGCCTACAATGAGCAGTTCTTC. This codes for CASSLGPGLAAYNEQFF.

The rearrangement joins TRBV6-2 or TRBV6-3 to TRBJ2-3; 11 bases map to TRBD2. The ends lost 5 bases at V and 2 bases at J; junction bases unmatched: 12. Germline CDR1 is MNHEY and CDR2 is SVGEGT. The CDR3 totals 18 residues. This chain's CDR3 is CASSKRLAGKMDTDTQYF. CDR3 in DNA: TGTGCCAGCAGTAAACGACTAGCGGGGAAGATGGACACAGATACGCAGTATTTT.

This rearrangement joins TRBV18 to TRBJ2-3; 7 bases are shared with TRBD1. V lost 1 base, J lost 8 bases, and 6 bases stayed unmatched. The CDR3 is made up of 14 amino acids. The germline CDR1 and CDR2 sequences are KGHSH and LQKENI. This chain's CDR3 is CASSPRGQEGTQYF. The CDR3 DNA reads as TGTGCCAGCTCACCACGAGGACAGGAAGGTACGCAGTATTTT.

Concerning this clonotype: One end of the junction varies from germline; a read error may be responsible. The CDR3 loop is CSSSKRTGTRSYNEQFF. In nucleotides, the CDR3 is TGCAGTTCTAGCAAACGGACAGGGACAAGGTCCTACAATGAGCAGTTCTTC. The chain recombines TRBV20-1 with TRBJ2-1; 8 nucleotides align to TRBD1. Germline V gene sequence: CDR1 DFQATT, CDR2 SNEGSKA (reference sequence). This CDR3 contains 17 residues.

This clonotype was detected ten times or more. The chain uses TRBV20-1 and TRBJ2-3; unclear D gene. Looked up from germline, CDR1 is DFQATT and CDR2 is SNEGSKA (reference sequence). The CDR3 covers 12 residues. V lost 3 bases, J lost 5 bases, and 9 bases lay in between. CDR3 bases: TGCAGTGCTAGGGGTCCGGGAGATACGCAGTATTTT. This sequence encodes CSARGPGDTQYF.

This clonotype was detected only a few times. V is TRBV12-3 or TRBV12-4 and J is TRBJ1-2; no clear D gene. This CDR3 has 16 residues. V was trimmed by 6 bases and J by 1 base, leaving 18 bases between them. CDR3: CASSTAWGGLNYGYTF. In nucleotides, the CDR3 is TGTGCCAGCAGCACAGCCTGGGGAGGACTTAACTATGGCTACACCTTC.

This clonotype was observed a few times. The V and J genes are TRBV6-5 and TRBJ2-7, with TRBD1 as a possible D gene (6 bases). CDR1 and CDR2 from the germline V gene are MNHEY and SVGAGI. V lost 2 bases, J lost 12 bases, and 17 bases lay in between. The CDR3 totals 13 residues. This chain's CDR3 is CASSYQIRDTLYF. The DNA for the CDR3 is TGTGCCAGCAGTTACCAAATCCGGGACACCCTGTACTTC.

This clonotype was counted a few times. The rearrangement joins TRBV29-1 to TRBJ2-3; D not resolved. Per germline, CDR1 SQVTM and CDR2 ANQGSEA. Trimming stripped 5 bases from V and 5 bases from J, with 11 bases between. There are 12 residues in the CDR3. The CDR3 sequence: CSVSRSEDTQYF. In nucleotides, the CDR3 is TGCAGCGTTTCCAGAAGCGAAGATACGCAGTATTTT.

This chain connects TRBV5-5 to TRBJ2-1; 7 positions match TRBD2. Germline CDR1 SGHKS, CDR2 YYEKEE (reference sequence). The CDR3 consists of 13 residues. V shed 1 base and J 8 bases; nucleotides not matched to a gene: 3. The CDR3 loop is CASSLWLADEQFF. The DNA for the CDR3 is TGTGCCAGCAGCTTGTGGCTAGCGGATGAGCAGTTCTTC.

The chain couples TRBV29-1 to TRBJ1-5; 7 nucleotides line up with TRBD1. The trim removed 6 bases at V and 3 bases at J, leaving 11 bases unmatched. The CDR3 extends over 15 amino acids. In germline, CDR1 is SQVTM, CDR2 ANQGSEA. In DNA, the CDR3 is TGCAGCGTCCGCCGGGGGACAGTTCCCAATCAGCCCCAGCATTTT. Its translation: CSVRRGTVPNQPQHF.

With regard to this clonotype: A much larger clone lies a single base off, so this may be a read error. V and J are TRBV28 and TRBJ1-2; D not resolved. Trimming removed 5 bases at V and 4 bases at J, with 8 bases between. This CDR3 region has 12 residues. CDR1 and CDR2 (germline): MDHEN, SYDVKM. This CDR3 is CASSQPSYGYTF. The CDR3 DNA follows: TGTGCCAGCAGTCAACCTAGCTATGGCTACACCTTC.

V gene TRBV9 combines with J gene TRBJ1-6; tentatively, D is TRBD1 (5 bases). Germline V lookup: CDR1 SGDLS, CDR2 YYNGEE. The CDR3 is 15 residues long. Between the trimmed V and J ends, which lost 0 bases and 7 bases, there was a span of 11 bases. The CDR3: CASSVEYRSNSPLHF. CDR3 bases: TGTGCCAGCAGCGTAGAGTACAGGTCAAATTCACCCCTCCACTTT. The variable domain in full, with the rest retrieved from reference TRBV9 and TRBJ1-6, is DSGVTQTPKHLITATGQRVTLRCSPRSGDLSVYWYQQSLDQGLQFLIQYYNGEERAKGNILERFSAQQFPDLHSELNLSSLELGDSALYFCASSVEYRSNSPLHFGNGTRLTVT.

The gene calls are TRBV4-3 and TRBJ2-7, with D perhaps assigned TRBD1 or TRBD2 (5 bases each). Germline loops: CDR1 LGHNA, CDR2 YSLEER. Trimming cost V 0 bases and J 1 base, with 16 bases left between them. The CDR3 is 17 residues long. This CDR3 is CASSQDATRGRSYEQYF. The CDR3 nucleotides read TGCGCCAGCAGCCAAGATGCGACCCGGGGCAGGTCCTACGAGCAGTACTTC.

J is TRBJ2-1 and V is TRBV20-1; 12 nucleotides match TRBD1. The CDR3 contains 14 residues. From germline, CDR1 is DFQATT and CDR2 SNEGSKA (reference sequence). J lost 4 bases, V lost 6 bases, and 4 bases had no gene match. In nucleotides, the CDR3 is TGCAGTGCGGAGGGACAGGGGGCGTACAATGAGCAGTTCTTC. Its protein product is CSAEGQGAYNEQFF.

In the case of this clonotype: The junction and the germline gene differ at one end; a read error may be behind it. V gene TRBV5-6 combines with J gene TRBJ2-1, with a tentative D call TRBD2 (5 bases). The CDR3 covers 15 residues. CDR1 is SGHDT, CDR2 YYEEEE, per germline. This chain's CDR3 is CASSSRTLVYNGQFF. DNA for the CDR3: TGTGCCAGCAGCTCACGGACTCTAGTCTACAATGGGCAGTTCTTC.

There are many counts of this clonotype. The rearrangement links TRBV27 to TRBJ2-1; a possible D gene is TRBD1 (6 bases). Between the trimmed V and J ends, which lost 7 bases and 2 bases, there was a span of 15 bases. The CDR3 consists of 15 residues. Germline V lookup: CDR1 MNHEY, CDR2 SMNVEV (reference sequence). CDR3 nucleotides: TGTGCCAGCAAAAAAGACTGGGACACCTACAATGAGCAGTTCTTC. This gives the protein CASKKDWDTYNEQFF.

V and J are TRBV20-1 and TRBJ1-2; D possibly corresponds to TRBD1 (5 bases). V was pared by 0 bases and J by 3 bases, with 17 bases between. This CDR3 contains 16 residues. Per germline, CDR1 DFQATT and CDR2 SNEGSKA (reference sequence). In DNA, the CDR3 is TGCAGTGCTAGAGATACGTTCTCGGGACGGGACTATGGCTACACCTTC. Protein: CSARDTFSGRDYGYTF.

The chain combines TRBV13 with TRBJ2-7; 10 bases are a match to TRBD2. The CDR3 is made up of 15 amino acids. Per the germline V gene, CDR1 is PRHDT and CDR2 is FYEKMQ (reference sequence). J lost 2 bases, V lost 4 bases, and 5 bases had no gene match. The CDR3 spells CASSYYSGGTYEQYF. DNA for the CDR3: TGTGCCAGCAGCTACTATAGCGGGGGGACCTACGAGCAGTACTTC.

This clonotype was seen more than once but under ten times. This chain joins TRBV20-1 and TRBJ2-7; 7 bases are a match to TRBD1. Germline V CDR1 and CDR2: DFQATT, SNEGSKA (reference sequence). There are 16 residues in the CDR3. Germline trimming cut 5 bases from V and 0 bases from J; bases unmatched to any gene: 13. CDR3 nucleotide sequence: TGCAGTGCTCCTCACGCCAGGGGGACCCTCTCCTACGAGCAGTACTTC. Translation gives CSAPHARGTLSYEQYF.

This clonotype was observed a handful of times. The chain uses TRBV6-1 and TRBJ1-5; no definite D call. The V end was cut by 7 bases, the J end by 0 bases, with 4 bases between. Germline V CDR1 and CDR2: MNHNS, SASEGT. This CDR3 is built from 12 residues. As DNA, the CDR3 is TGTGCCAGCAAATATAGCAATCAGCCCCAGCATTTT. This gives the protein CASKYSNQPQHF.

The chain has TRBV27 and TRBJ1-2, with D possibly matching TRBD1 (5 bases). Germline V gene sequence: CDR1 MNHEY, CDR2 SMNVEV (reference sequence). V was clipped by 1 base and J by 6 bases, with 15 bases between them. CDR3 size: 15 residues. This CDR3 is CASSLLGGRTNGYTF. As DNA, the CDR3 is TGTGCCAGCAGTTTATTGGGGGGGAGGACTAATGGCTACACCTTC.

The chain uses TRBV20-1 and TRBJ2-1; D might be TRBD1 or TRBD2, each matching 5 bases. The J call may be wrong; the DNA end is better matched by TRBJ2-7. Germline loops: CDR1 DFQATT, CDR2 SNEGSKA (reference sequence). The CDR3 contains 14 residues. The CDR3 sequence is CSALGTQVGDEQYF. The DNA of the CDR3 is TGCAGTGCTCTAGGGACCCAAGTTGGCGATGAGCAGTACTTC.

The gene calls are TRBV6-1 and TRBJ2-4; D remains ambiguous. Judging by the DNA end, TRBJ2-7 fits better; the J call may be wrong. The CDR3 is made up of 13 amino acids. Germline CDR1 and CDR2: MNHNS and SASEGT. The CDR3 DNA is TGTGCCAGCAGTGCCGTGCCGGACTACGAGCAGTACTTC. This translates into CASSAVPDYEQYF.